The clone carrying this T cell receptor beta chain was picked up a small number of times. CDR1 is SGHTA and CDR2 is FQGNSA in the germline V gene. The ends were cut back, 2 bases at V and 2 bases at J, with 15 bases in the middle. The CDR3 loop spans 16 amino acids. This specimen comes from a study of cytomegalovirus exposure and HLA in healthy donors. Primers: 60 Vbeta forward and 13 Jbeta reverse. Sequencing was performed with immunoSEQ multiplex PCR; in TCRdb, only in-frame clones are kept and a portion is missing. This sample yields 100,000 to 150,000 clones, of which 70% to 85% are seen a single time; roughly 1.5% belongs to the top ten.

The chain carries TRBV7-2 and TRBJ1-2; the D is unclear. The specimen was PBMCs. The receptor was derived from a female donor in good health and CMV-seronegative. CDR3 in DNA: TGTGCCAGCAGCTTACCGCGGGGATTATCAAACTATGGCTACACCTTC. Protein sequence: CASSLPRGLSNYGYTF.